The rows below give T cell receptor beta chains drawn from one sample of a study of blood T cell repertoires in COVID-19. Sequencing was performed with immunoSEQ multiplex PCR; in TCRdb, only in-frame clones are kept and a portion is missing. This table has more than 200,000 clones, roughly 87% appearing once. The sample comprised PBMCs or T cells enriched from blood (not recorded which). Receptor source: a man in his thirties or forties who had recovered from COVID-19. Both conserved end residues are part of each CDR3. The D gene is left open where the match is weak. A row's size may be missing; if present it is once, few, many or a size class.

j_gene: TRBJ2-5; d_gene: TRBD2; abundance: .; v_gene: TRBV5-1; CDR3aa: CASSFLAEETQYF; CDR3nt: TGCGCCAGCAGCTTCCTAGCGGAAGAGACCCAGTACTTC
j_gene: TRBJ2-1; d_gene: .; abundance: .; v_gene: TRBV28; CDR3aa: CASSLSAGVEQFF; CDR3nt: TGTGCCAGCAGCCTCTCCGCAGGGGTTGAGCAGTTCTTC
j_gene: TRBJ1-2; d_gene: .; abundance: .; v_gene: TRBV28; CDR3aa: CASSPPGGSGGYTF; CDR3nt: TGTGCCAGCAGTCCGCCGGGGGGGTCCGGTGGCTACACCTTC
j_gene: TRBJ2-7; d_gene: .; abundance: .; v_gene: TRBV29-1; CDR3aa: CSVFETGTYEQYF; CDR3nt: TGCAGCGTCTTCGAGACAGGTACCTACGAGCAGTACTTC
j_gene: TRBJ1-5; d_gene: .; abundance: .; v_gene: TRBV28; CDR3aa: CASRQGNQPQHF; CDR3nt: TGTGCCAGCAGACAGGGCAATCAGCCCCAGCATTTT
j_gene: TRBJ2-7; d_gene: .; abundance: .; v_gene: TRBV10-3; CDR3aa: CAITERAGFDEQYF; CDR3nt: TGTGCCATCACGGAGCGGGCTGGGTTCGATGAGCAGTACTTC
j_gene: TRBJ1-6; d_gene: TRBD1; abundance: .; v_gene: TRBV7-2; CDR3aa: CASSVRDRNSPLHF; CDR3nt: TGTGCCAGCAGCGTTAGGGACAGAAATTCACCCCTCCACTTT
j_gene: TRBJ2-5; d_gene: .; abundance: .; v_gene: TRBV3-1/TRBV3-2; CDR3aa: CASSLDWVQETQYF; CDR3nt: TGTGCCAGCAGCCTGGACTGGGTCCAAGAGACCCAGTACTTC
j_gene: TRBJ2-7; d_gene: TRBD1; abundance: .; v_gene: TRBV29-1; CDR3aa: CSVAGTDYEQYF; CDR3nt: TGCAGCGTGGCCGGGACAGACTACGAGCAGTACTTC
j_gene: TRBJ2-3; d_gene: .; abundance: .; v_gene: TRBV7-8; CDR3aa: CASSRSLADTQYF; CDR3nt: TGTGCCAGCAGCCGTTCCCTAGCGGATACGCAGTATTTT
j_gene: TRBJ1-2; d_gene: .; abundance: .; v_gene: TRBV4-1; CDR3aa: CASSQTKGGFYGYTF; CDR3nt: TGCGCCAGCAGCCAGACGAAAGGGGGATTCTATGGCTACACCTTC
j_gene: TRBJ1-1; d_gene: TRBD1; abundance: once; v_gene: TRBV27; CDR3aa: CASRGDRDGYTEAFF; CDR3nt: TGTGCCAGCAGGGGGGACAGGGACGGGTACACTGAAGCTTTCTTT
j_gene: TRBJ2-7; d_gene: TRBD2; abundance: few; v_gene: TRBV30; CDR3aa: CAWSRGGQSEQYF; CDR3nt: TGTGCCTGGAGCCGGGGGGGCCAAAGCGAGCAGTACTTC
j_gene: TRBJ1-2; d_gene: .; abundance: .; v_gene: TRBV10-3; CDR3aa: CAVTPSVEYGYTF; CDR3nt: TGTGCCGTCACACCGTCGGTAGAGTATGGCTACACCTTC
j_gene: TRBJ2-1; d_gene: .; abundance: .; v_gene: TRBV19; CDR3aa: CASSAGWVYNEQFF; CDR3nt: TGTGCCAGTTCCGCCGGGTGGGTTTACAATGAGCAGTTCTTC
j_gene: TRBJ1-2; d_gene: .; abundance: .; v_gene: TRBV4-1; CDR3aa: CASSPPQGVGVDYGYTF; CDR3nt: TGCGCCAGCAGCCCCCCACAGGGTGTGGGGGTAGACTATGGCTACACCTTC
j_gene: TRBJ1-3; d_gene: .; abundance: .; v_gene: TRBV18; CDR3aa: CASSPLRILSGNTIYF; CDR3nt: TGTGCCAGCTCACCGCTCAGGATTTTGTCGGGAAACACCATATATTTT
j_gene: TRBJ1-3; d_gene: .; abundance: .; v_gene: TRBV9; CDR3aa: CASSVGQDGNTIYF; CDR3nt: TGTGCCAGCAGCGTAGGGCAGGATGGAAACACCATATATTTT
j_gene: TRBJ2-1; d_gene: .; abundance: once; v_gene: TRBV11-2; CDR3aa: CASRALPGSSYNEQFF; CDR3nt: TGTGCCAGCAGAGCCCTTCCGGGGAGCTCCTACAATGAGCAGTTCTTC
j_gene: TRBJ1-4; d_gene: TRBD1; abundance: .; v_gene: TRBV2; CDR3aa: CASRDRGNEKLFF; CDR3nt: TGTGCCAGCAGGGACAGGGGGAATGAAAAACTGTTTTTT
j_gene: TRBJ1-6; d_gene: .; abundance: .; v_gene: TRBV3-1/TRBV3-2; CDR3aa: CASRGVDNSPLHF; CDR3nt: TGTGCCAGCCGGGGAGTGGATAATTCACCCCTCCACTTT
j_gene: TRBJ2-5; d_gene: .; abundance: .; v_gene: TRBV5-1; CDR3aa: CASSPTQQPETQYF; CDR3nt: TGCGCCAGCAGCCCGACTCAGCAGCCAGAGACCCAGTACTTC
j_gene: TRBJ1-6; d_gene: .; abundance: once; v_gene: TRBV19; CDR3aa: CASKMGGPNSPLHF; CDR3nt: TGTGCCAGTAAAATGGGAGGACCCAATTCACCCCTCCACTTT
j_gene: TRBJ2-7; d_gene: .; abundance: .; v_gene: TRBV23-1; CDR3aa: CASSQAAGFEYF; CDR3nt: TGCGCCAGCAGTCAAGCCGCGGGGTTTGAGTACTTC
j_gene: TRBJ1-3; d_gene: .; abundance: few; v_gene: TRBV18; CDR3aa: CASSPGAAGNTIYF; CDR3nt: TGTGCCAGCTCACCCGGTGCTGCGGGGAACACCATATATTTT
j_gene: TRBJ2-2; d_gene: TRBD1; abundance: .; v_gene: TRBV12-5; CDR3aa: CASGLAGGTGELFF; CDR3nt: TGTGCTAGTGGTTTGGCAGGGGGCACCGGGGAGCTGTTTTTT
j_gene: TRBJ2-2; d_gene: .; abundance: .; v_gene: TRBV2; CDR3aa: CASSDDGIGTGELFF; CDR3nt: TGTGCCAGCAGTGATGACGGGATTGGTACCGGGGAGCTGTTTTTT
j_gene: TRBJ2-3; d_gene: .; abundance: .; v_gene: TRBV5-5; CDR3aa: CASSLGFSGSDTQYF; CDR3nt: TGTGCCAGCAGCTTGGGATTTAGCGGATCAGATACGCAGTATTTT
j_gene: TRBJ2-6; d_gene: TRBD1; abundance: .; v_gene: TRBV4-2; CDR3aa: CASSQVVGGDSGANVLTF; CDR3nt: TGTGCCAGCAGCCAAGTTGTAGGGGGCGATTCTGGGGCCAACGTCCTGACTTTC
j_gene: TRBJ2-1; d_gene: TRBD2; abundance: once; v_gene: TRBV11-2; CDR3aa: CASSAGLAGSRSYNEQFF; CDR3nt: TGTGCCAGCAGCGCGGGACTAGCGGGGAGTCGCTCCTACAATGAGCAGTTCTTC
j_gene: TRBJ1-2; d_gene: .; abundance: once; v_gene: TRBV5-4; CDR3aa: CASSLQTNNYGYTF; CDR3nt: TGTGCCAGCAGTTTACAGACCAATAACTATGGCTACACCTTC
j_gene: TRBJ1-2; d_gene: .; abundance: .; v_gene: TRBV6-5; CDR3aa: CASSLWGEIEDYGYTF; CDR3nt: TGTGCCAGCAGTTTGTGGGGGGAAATCGAGGACTATGGCTACACCTTC
j_gene: TRBJ1-3; d_gene: .; abundance: .; v_gene: TRBV6-5; CDR3aa: CASSYSAVSGNTIYF; CDR3nt: TGTGCCAGCAGTTACTCGGCAGTCTCTGGAAACACCATATATTTT
j_gene: TRBJ1-2; d_gene: TRBD1; abundance: .; v_gene: TRBV28; CDR3aa: CASSYLDRGDYGYTF; CDR3nt: TGTGCCAGCAGTTACCTCGACAGGGGGGACTATGGCTACACCTTC
j_gene: TRBJ2-7; d_gene: .; abundance: .; v_gene: TRBV11-3; CDR3aa: CASSLDTGGEQYF; CDR3nt: TGTGCCAGCAGCTTAGACACGGGTGGCGAGCAGTACTTC
j_gene: TRBJ1-2; d_gene: TRBD1; abundance: .; v_gene: TRBV7-2; CDR3aa: CASSSRTGDKYGYTF; CDR3nt: TGTGCCAGCAGCTCCAGGACAGGGGACAAATATGGCTACACCTTC
j_gene: TRBJ1-2; d_gene: TRBD1; abundance: .; v_gene: TRBV2; CDR3aa: CASTWDRGYYGYTF; CDR3nt: TGTGCCAGCACCTGGGACAGGGGCTACTATGGCTACACCTTC
j_gene: TRBJ1-6; d_gene: TRBD1; abundance: once; v_gene: TRBV6-5; CDR3aa: CASSGTGAFSPLHF; CDR3nt: TGTGCCAGCAGCGGGACAGGGGCATTTTCACCCCTCCACTTT
j_gene: TRBJ2-1; d_gene: .; abundance: .; v_gene: TRBV4-2; CDR3aa: CASSQGGYLLDSGNNEQFF; CDR3nt: TGTGCCAGCAGCCAAGGGGGCTACCTCTTGGATAGCGGAAACAATGAGCAGTTCTTC
j_gene: TRBJ2-1; d_gene: TRBD2; abundance: .; v_gene: TRBV15; CDR3aa: CATSSKLAGGTGDEQFF; CDR3nt: TGTGCCACCAGCAGCAAACTAGCGGGAGGGACCGGGGATGAGCAGTTCTTC